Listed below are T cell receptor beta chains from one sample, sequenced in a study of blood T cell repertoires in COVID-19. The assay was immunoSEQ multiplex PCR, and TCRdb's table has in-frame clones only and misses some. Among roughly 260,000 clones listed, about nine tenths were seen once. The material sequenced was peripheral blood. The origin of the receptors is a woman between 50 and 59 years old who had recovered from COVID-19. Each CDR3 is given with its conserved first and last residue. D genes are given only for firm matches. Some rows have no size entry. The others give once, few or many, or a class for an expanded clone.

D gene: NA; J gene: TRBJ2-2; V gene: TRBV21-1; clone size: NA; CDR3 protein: CASSKVRTGGELFF
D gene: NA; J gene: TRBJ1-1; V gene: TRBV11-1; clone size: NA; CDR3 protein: CASSWGERDTEAFF
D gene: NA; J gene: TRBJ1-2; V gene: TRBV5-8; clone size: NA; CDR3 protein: CASSLEAGRPNYGYTF
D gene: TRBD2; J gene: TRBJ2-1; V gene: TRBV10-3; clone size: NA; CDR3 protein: CAISQSGTQYNEQFF
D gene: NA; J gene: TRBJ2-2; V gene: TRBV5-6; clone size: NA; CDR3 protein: CASRAEFRADTGELFF
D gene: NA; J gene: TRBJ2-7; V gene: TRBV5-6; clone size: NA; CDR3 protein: CASSLGWAGAYEQYF
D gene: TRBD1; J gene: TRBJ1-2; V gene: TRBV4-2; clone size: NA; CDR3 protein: CASSHQARDRGGGYTF
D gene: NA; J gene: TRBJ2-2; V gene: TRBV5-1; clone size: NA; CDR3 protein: CASSLELTGELFF
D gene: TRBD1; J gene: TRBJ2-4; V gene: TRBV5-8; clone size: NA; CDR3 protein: CASSLGTDSKNIQYF
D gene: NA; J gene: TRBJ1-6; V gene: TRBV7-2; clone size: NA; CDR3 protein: CASSSLGPEYNSPLHF
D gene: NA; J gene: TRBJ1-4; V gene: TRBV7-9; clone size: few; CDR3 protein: CASSNRQTNEKLFF
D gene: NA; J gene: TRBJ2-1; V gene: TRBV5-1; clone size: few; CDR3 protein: CASSFLTSNEQFF
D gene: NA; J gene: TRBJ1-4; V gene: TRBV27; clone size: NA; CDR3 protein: CASSTPGSGNEKLFF
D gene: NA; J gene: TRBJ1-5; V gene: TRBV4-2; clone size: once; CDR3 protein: CASSQDQGSNQPQHF
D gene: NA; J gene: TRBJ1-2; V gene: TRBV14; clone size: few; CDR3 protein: CASSQDLGGRGYTF
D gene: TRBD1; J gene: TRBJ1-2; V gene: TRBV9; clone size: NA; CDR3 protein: CASSVTGANYGYTF
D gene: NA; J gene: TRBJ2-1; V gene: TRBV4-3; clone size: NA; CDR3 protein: CASSQTTGRYNEQFF